A selection of T cell receptor beta chains follows, all from one sample in a study of shared clonotypes between healthy human individuals. Measured with immunoSEQ multiplex PCR; TCRdb has only the in-frame clones, and not every one. The table lists fewer than 3 million clones, roughly 90% of them singletons. Sequencing was performed on naive CD4+ T cells from PBMCs. All receptors derive from a man aged 18 to 30 in good health. Some clones in this sample may be carry-over from other donors' samples. Both conserved end residues are part of each CDR3. Fields, in order: J gene, D gene, clone size, V gene, CDR3 DNA, CDR3 protein. The D gene is left open where the match is weak. Where a row states a size, it is once, few, many or the class of an expanded clone; other rows omit it.

J: TRBJ2-5
D: .
size: .
V: TRBV10-3
DNA: TGTGCCATCAGTGGGGCTAGCAGTAGTCAAGAGACCCAGTACTTC
CDR3: CAISGASSSQETQYF

J: TRBJ1-2
D: .
size: .
V: TRBV4-2
DNA: TGTGCCAGCAGCCATGAGGTTTTGAATTTCCGTGGCTACACCTTC
CDR3: CASSHEVLNFRGYTF

J: TRBJ1-3
D: .
size: .
V: TRBV5-1
DNA: TGCGCCAGCAGCTTATTTGCCGGGAACACCATATATTTT
CDR3: CASSLFAGNTIYF

J: TRBJ2-3
D: .
size: .
V: TRBV5-1
DNA: TGCGCCAGCAGCTCTGGAGAGGGAGATACGCAGTATTTT
CDR3: CASSSGEGDTQYF

J: TRBJ1-5
D: .
size: .
V: TRBV5-1
DNA: TGCGCCAGCAGCTTGGAAGGGAACGGCAATCAGCCCCAGCATTTT
CDR3: CASSLEGNGNQPQHF

J: TRBJ1-2
D: .
size: .
V: TRBV28
DNA: TGTGCCAGCAGTTTGGGATGGGTTGGCTACACCTTC
CDR3: CASSLGWVGYTF

J: TRBJ2-3
D: TRBD2
size: .
V: TRBV28
DNA: TGTGCCAGCAGTTTCTCCCCGACTCCAGCGGGGACTAGCACAGATACGCAGTATTTT
CDR3: CASSFSPTPAGTSTDTQYF

J: TRBJ2-7
D: .
size: .
V: TRBV5-4
DNA: TGTGCCAGCAGCCTCGTCCCCTTCTCCTACGAGCAGTACTTC
CDR3: CASSLVPFSYEQYF

J: TRBJ1-2
D: .
size: .
V: TRBV6-5
DNA: TGTGCCAGCAGGAAGATTGCAGCTAACTATGGCTACACCTTC
CDR3: CASRKIAANYGYTF

J: TRBJ2-3
D: .
size: .
V: TRBV28
DNA: TGTGCCAGCAGTTTATCAGGGGCGGATACGCAGTATTTT
CDR3: CASSLSGADTQYF

J: TRBJ2-6
D: .
size: once
V: TRBV6-6
DNA: TGTGCCAGCACCAAGGGGGGAACCGGGGCCAACGTCCTGACTTTC
CDR3: CASTKGGTGANVLTF

J: TRBJ1-2
D: .
size: .
V: TRBV28
DNA: TGTGCCAGCAGTTTAATGGGAGGGGGGGATGGCTACACCTTC
CDR3: CASSLMGGGDGYTF

J: TRBJ2-1
D: TRBD2
size: few
V: TRBV15
DNA: TGTGCCACCAGCACACGGGAGGGATATGAGCAGTTCTTC
CDR3: CATSTREGYEQFF

J: TRBJ1-1
D: TRBD1
size: .
V: TRBV6-5
DNA: TGTGCCAGCAGCCGCCCGGGACAGGGGACTGAAGCTTTCTTT
CDR3: CASSRPGQGTEAFF

J: TRBJ1-1
D: .
size: .
V: TRBV9
DNA: TGTGCCAGCAGCGCCGACCACGGTGGGTGGACTGAAGCTTTCTTT
CDR3: CASSADHGGWTEAFF

J: TRBJ1-4
D: TRBD1
size: .
V: TRBV25-1
DNA: TGTGCCAGCACGCAGGGGGCAGATGAAAAACTGTTTTTT
CDR3: CASTQGADEKLFF

J: TRBJ2-1
D: TRBD1
size: .
V: TRBV6-4
DNA: TGTGCCAGCAGTGCCATGGACAGGAGCCACAATGAGCAGTTCTTC
CDR3: CASSAMDRSHNEQFF

J: TRBJ2-7
D: .
size: .
V: TRBV28
DNA: TGTGCCAGCAGCCATTACTACGAGCAGTACTTC
CDR3: CASSHYYEQYF